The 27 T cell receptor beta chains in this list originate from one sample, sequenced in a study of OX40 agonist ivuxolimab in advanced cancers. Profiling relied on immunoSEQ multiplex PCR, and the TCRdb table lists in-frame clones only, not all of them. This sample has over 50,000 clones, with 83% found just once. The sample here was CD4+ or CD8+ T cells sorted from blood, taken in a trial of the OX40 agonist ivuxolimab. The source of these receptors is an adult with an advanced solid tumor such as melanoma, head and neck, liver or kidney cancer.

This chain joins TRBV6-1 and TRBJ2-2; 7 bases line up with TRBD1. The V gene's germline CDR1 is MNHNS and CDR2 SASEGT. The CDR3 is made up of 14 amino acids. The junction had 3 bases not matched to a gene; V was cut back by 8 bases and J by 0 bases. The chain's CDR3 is CASRTGPNTGELFF. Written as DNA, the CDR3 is TGTGCCAGCCGGACAGGACCGAACACCGGGGAGCTGTTTTTT.

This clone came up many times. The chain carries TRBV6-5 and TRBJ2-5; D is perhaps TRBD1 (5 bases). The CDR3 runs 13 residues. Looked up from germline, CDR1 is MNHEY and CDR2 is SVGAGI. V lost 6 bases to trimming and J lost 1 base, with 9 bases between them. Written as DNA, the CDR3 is TGTGCCAGCAGCCGCAGGGCCCAAGAGACCCAGTACTTC. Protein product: CASSRRAQETQYF.

The CDR3: CASSLSGNQPQHF. CDR3 nucleotides: TGTGCCAGCAGCCTAAGCGGCAATCAGCCCCAGCATTTT. The chain couples TRBV7-9 to TRBJ1-5; D call uncertain. The CDR3 is 13 amino acids. Looked up from germline, CDR1 is SEHNR and CDR2 is FQNEAQ (reference sequence). The V end was cut by 5 bases, the J end by 2 bases, with 7 bases between. Based on the CDR3 plus reference TRBV7-9 and TRBJ1-5, the full variable domain is DTGVSQNPRHKITKRGQNVTFRCDPISEHNRLYWYRQTLGQGPEFLTYFQNEAQLEKSRLLSDRFSAERPKGSFSTLEIQRTEQGDSAMYLCASSLSGNQPQHFGDGTRLSIL.

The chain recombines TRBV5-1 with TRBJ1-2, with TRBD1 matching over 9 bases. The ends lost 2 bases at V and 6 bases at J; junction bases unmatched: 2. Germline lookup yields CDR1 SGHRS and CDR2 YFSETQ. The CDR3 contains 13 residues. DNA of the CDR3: TGCGCCAGCAGCTTAAGACAGGGGGATGGCTACACCTTC. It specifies CASSLRQGDGYTF.

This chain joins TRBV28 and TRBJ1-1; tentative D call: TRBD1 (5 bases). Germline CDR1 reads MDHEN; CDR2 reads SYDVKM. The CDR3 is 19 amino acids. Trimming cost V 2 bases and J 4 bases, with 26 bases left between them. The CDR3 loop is CASSLHDSGNGWVGTEAFF. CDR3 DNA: TGTGCCAGCAGTTTACACGACAGTGGGAACGGTTGGGTGGGCACTGAAGCTTTCTTT.

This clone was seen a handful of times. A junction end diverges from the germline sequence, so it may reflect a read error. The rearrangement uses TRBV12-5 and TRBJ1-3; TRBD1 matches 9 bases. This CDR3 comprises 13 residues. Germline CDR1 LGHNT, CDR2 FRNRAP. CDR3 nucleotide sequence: TGTGCTAGTGGTCCTGCCTGGGACAGGGCTCTGGATTTT. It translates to CASGPAWDRALDF.

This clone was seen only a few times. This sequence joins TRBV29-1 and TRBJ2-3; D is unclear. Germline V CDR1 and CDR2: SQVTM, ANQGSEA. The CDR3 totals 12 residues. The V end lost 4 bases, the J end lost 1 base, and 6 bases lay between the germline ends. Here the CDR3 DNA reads TGCAGCGTTGGAGAGGGCACAGATACGCAGTATTTT. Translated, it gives CSVGEGTDTQYF.

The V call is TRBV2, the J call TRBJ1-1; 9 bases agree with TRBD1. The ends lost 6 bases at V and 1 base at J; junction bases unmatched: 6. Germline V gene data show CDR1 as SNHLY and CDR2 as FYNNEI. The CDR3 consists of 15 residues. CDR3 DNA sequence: TGTGCCAGCAGAACAGGGGGCTTCGAGAACACTGAAGCTTTCTTT. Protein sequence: CASRTGGFENTEAFF.

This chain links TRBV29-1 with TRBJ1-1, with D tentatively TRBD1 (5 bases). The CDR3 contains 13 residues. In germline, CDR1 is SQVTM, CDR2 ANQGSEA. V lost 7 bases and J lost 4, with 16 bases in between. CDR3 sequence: CSGTGQGPTEAFF. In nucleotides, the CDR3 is TGCAGCGGGACGGGGCAGGGCCCCACTGAAGCTTTCTTT.

CDR3 amino acids: CASSLASASSGEKLFF. The CDR3 coding sequence is TGTGCCAGCAGCTTAGCGTCCGCCTCCTCAGGAGAAAAACTGTTTTTT. The gene calls are TRBV7-2 and TRBJ1-4; D gene ambiguous. Trimming stripped 0 bases from V and 8 bases from J, with 16 bases between. The V gene's germline CDR1 is SGHTA and CDR2 FQGNSA. This CDR3 spans 16 amino acids. Complete variable domain (other parts from reference TRBV7-2 and TRBJ1-4): GAGVSQSPSNKVTEKGKDVELRCDPISGHTALYWYRQSLGQGLEFLIYFQGNSAPDKSGLPSDRFSAERTGGSVSTLTIQRTQQEDSAVYLCASSLASASSGEKLFFGSGTQLSVL.

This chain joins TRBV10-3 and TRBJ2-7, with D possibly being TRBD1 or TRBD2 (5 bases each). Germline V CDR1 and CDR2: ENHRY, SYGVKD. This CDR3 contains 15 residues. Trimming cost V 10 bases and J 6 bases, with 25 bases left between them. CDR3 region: CATTIRTAGFVEQYF. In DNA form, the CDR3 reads TGTGCCACCACGATTCGGACTGCAGGGTTCGTCGAGCAGTACTTC.

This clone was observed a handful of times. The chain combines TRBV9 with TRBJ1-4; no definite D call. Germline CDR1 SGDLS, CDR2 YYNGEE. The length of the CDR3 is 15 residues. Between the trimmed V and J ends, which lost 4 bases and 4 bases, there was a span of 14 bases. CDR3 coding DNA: TGTGCCAGCAGCAGCCGAGTCGGATATAATGAAAAACTGTTTTTT. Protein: CASSSRVGYNEKLFF.

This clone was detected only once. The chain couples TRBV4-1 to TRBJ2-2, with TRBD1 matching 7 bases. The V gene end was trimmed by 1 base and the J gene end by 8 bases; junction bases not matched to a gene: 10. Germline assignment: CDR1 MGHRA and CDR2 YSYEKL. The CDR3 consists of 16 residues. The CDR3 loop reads CASSQGPLQGSGELFF. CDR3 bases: TGCGCCAGCAGCCAAGGCCCCCTACAGGGGTCTGGGGAGCTGTTTTTT.

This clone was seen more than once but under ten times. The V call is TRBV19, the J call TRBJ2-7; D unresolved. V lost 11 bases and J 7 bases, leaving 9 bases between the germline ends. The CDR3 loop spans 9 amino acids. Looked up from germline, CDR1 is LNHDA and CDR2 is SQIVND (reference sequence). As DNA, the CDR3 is TGTGCCCGTAAACGGGAGCAGTACTTC. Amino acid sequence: CARKREQYF.

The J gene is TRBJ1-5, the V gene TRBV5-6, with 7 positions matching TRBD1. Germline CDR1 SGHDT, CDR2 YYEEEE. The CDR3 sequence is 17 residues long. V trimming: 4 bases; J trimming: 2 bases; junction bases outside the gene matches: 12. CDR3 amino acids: CASSRRPIGQGNQPQHF. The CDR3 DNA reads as TGTGCCAGCAGCCGGCGACCTATAGGACAGGGCAATCAGCCCCAGCATTTT. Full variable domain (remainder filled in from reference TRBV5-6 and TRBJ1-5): DAGVTQSPTHLIKTRGQQVTLRCSPKSGHDTVSWYQQALGQGPQFIFQYYEEEERQRGNFPDRFSGHQFPNYSSELNVNALLLGDSALYLCASSRRPIGQGNQPQHFGDGTRLSIL.

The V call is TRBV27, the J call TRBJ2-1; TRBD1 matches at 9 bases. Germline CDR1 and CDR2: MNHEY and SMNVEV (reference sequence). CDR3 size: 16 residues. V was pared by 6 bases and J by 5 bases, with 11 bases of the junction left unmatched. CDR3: CASSQPGTGRHNEQFF. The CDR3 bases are TGTGCCAGCAGCCAACCCGGGACAGGGAGACACAATGAGCAGTTCTTC.

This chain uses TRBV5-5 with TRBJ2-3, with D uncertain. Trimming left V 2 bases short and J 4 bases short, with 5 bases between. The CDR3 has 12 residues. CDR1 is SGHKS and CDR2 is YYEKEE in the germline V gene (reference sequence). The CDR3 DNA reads TGTGCCAGCAGCTTATGGGCAGATACGCAGTATTTT. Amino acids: CASSLWADTQYF.

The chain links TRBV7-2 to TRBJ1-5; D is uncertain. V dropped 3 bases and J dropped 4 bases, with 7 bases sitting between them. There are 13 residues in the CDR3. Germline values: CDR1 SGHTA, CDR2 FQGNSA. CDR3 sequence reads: CASSLYPNQPQHF. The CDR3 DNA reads TGTGCCAGCAGCTTGTACCCTAATCAGCCCCAGCATTTT.

This chain's CDR3 is CASSLRRGNTQYF. CDR3 sequence (DNA): TGTGCCAGCAGCTTACGGAGGGGGAATACGCAGTATTTT. The chain combines TRBV7-2 with TRBJ2-3; the D call may be TRBD1 or TRBD2 (6 bases each). Trimming left V 2 bases short and J 7 bases short, with 10 bases between. The germline V gene has CDR1 SGHTA and CDR2 FQGNSA. The CDR3 sequence is 13 residues long.

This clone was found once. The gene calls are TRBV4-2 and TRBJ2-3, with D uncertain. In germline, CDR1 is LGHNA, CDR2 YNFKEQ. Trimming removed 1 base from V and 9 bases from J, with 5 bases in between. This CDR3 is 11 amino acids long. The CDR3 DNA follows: TGTGCCAGCAGCCAAGCCGACACGCAGTATTTT. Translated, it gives CASSQADTQYF.

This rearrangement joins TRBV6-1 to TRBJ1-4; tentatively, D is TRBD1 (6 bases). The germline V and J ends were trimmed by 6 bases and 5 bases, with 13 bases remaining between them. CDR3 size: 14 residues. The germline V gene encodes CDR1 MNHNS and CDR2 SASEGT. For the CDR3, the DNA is TGTGCCAGCAGAGACAGGAGTCTGAATGAAAAACTGTTTTTT. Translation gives CASRDRSLNEKLFF.

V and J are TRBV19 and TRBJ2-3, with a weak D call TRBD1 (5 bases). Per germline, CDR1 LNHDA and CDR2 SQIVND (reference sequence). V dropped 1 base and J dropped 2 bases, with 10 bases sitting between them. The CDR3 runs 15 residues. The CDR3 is CASSIVGATTDTQYF. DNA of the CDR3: TGTGCCAGTAGTATAGTTGGGGCTACCACAGATACGCAGTATTTT.

The CDR3 region has the DNA TGCGCCAGCACGCTCCAGCATTTT. Its translation: CASTLQHF. The rearrangement links TRBV5-1 to TRBJ1-5, with no clear D. In germline, CDR1 is SGHRS, CDR2 YFSETQ. Deletions cut 6 bases from V and 12 bases from J, with 4 bases between. This CDR3 contains 8 residues.

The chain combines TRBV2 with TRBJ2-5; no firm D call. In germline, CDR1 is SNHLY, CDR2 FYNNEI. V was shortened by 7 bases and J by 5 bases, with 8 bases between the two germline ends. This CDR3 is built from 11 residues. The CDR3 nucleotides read TGTGCCAGCACGGTAGCTGAGACCCAGTACTTC. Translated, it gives CASTVAETQYF. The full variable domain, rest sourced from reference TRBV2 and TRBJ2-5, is EPEVTQTPSHQVTQMGQEVILRCVPISNHLYFYWYRQILGQKVEFLVSFYNNEISEKSEIFDDQFSVERPDGSNFTLKIRSTKLEDSAMYFCASTVAETQYFGPGTRLLVL.

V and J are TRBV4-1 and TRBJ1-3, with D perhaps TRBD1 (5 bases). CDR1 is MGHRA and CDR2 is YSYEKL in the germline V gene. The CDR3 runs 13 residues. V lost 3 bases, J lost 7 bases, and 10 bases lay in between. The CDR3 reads CASSHLGENTIYF. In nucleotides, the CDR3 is TGCGCCAGCAGCCACCTGGGGGAGAACACCATATATTTT.

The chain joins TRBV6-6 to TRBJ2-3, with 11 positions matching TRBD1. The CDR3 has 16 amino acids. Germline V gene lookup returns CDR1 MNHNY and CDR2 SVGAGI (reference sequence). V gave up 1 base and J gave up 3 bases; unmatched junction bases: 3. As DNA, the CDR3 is TGTGCCAGCAGTTACTGGGACAGGGGGTCGACAGATACGCAGTATTTT. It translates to CASSYWDRGSTDTQYF.

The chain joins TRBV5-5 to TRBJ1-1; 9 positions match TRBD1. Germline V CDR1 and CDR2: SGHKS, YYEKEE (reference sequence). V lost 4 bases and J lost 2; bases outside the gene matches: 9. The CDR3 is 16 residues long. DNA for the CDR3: TGTGCCAGCAGCCTGGGACAGGGAGCGAGTAACACTGAAGCTTTCTTT. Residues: CASSLGQGASNTEAFF. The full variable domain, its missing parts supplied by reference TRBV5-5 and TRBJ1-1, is DAGVTQSPTHLIKTRGQQVTLRCSPISGHKSVSWYQQVLGQGPQFIFQYYEKEERGRGNFPDRFSARQFPNYSSELNVNALLLGDSALYLCASSLGQGASNTEAFFGQGTRLTVV.